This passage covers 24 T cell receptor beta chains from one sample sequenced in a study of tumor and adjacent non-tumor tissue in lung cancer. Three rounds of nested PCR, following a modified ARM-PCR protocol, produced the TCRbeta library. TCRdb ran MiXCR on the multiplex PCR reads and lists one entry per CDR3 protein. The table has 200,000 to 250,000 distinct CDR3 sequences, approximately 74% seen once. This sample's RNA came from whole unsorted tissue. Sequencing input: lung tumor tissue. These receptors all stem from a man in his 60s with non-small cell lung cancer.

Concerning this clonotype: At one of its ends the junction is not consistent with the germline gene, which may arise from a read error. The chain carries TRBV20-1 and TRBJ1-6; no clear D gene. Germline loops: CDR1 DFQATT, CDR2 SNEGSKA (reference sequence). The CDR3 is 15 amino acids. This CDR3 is CSVPDANSYNSPLYF. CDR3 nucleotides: TGCAGTGTACCCGACGCGAACTCCTATAATTCACCCCTCTACTTT.

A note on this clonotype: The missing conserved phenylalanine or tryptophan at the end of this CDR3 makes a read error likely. CDR3 protein: CANSLLAAGGSETQYI. Written as DNA, the CDR3 is TGTGCTAACAGCCTGCTAGCGGCGGGAGGGTCAGAGACCCAGTACATC. This chain uses TRBV4-2 with TRBJ2-5, with TRBD2 matching 9 bases. Germline CDR1 is LGHNA and CDR2 is YNFKEQ. The CDR3 length is 16 residues.

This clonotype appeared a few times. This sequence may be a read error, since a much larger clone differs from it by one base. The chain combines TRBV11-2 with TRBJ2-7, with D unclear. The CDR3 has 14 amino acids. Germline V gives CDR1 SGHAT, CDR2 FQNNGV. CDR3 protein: CTSSLDTAPYEQYF. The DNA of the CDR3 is TGTACCAGCAGCTTAGATACAGCTCCCTACGAGCAGTACTTC.

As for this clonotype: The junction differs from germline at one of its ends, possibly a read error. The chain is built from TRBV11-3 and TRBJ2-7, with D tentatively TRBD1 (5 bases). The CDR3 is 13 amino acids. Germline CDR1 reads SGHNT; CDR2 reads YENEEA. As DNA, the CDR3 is TGTGCCAGCAACTACAGGCAGACCTACGAGCAATACTTC. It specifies CASNYRQTYEQYF.

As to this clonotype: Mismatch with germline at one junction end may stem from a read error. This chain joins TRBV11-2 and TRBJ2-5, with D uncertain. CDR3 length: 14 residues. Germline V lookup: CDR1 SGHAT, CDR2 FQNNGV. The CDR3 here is CASSPATDQDTQYF. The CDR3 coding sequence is TGTGCCAGCAGCCCCGCAACGGACCAAGACACCCAGTATTTC.

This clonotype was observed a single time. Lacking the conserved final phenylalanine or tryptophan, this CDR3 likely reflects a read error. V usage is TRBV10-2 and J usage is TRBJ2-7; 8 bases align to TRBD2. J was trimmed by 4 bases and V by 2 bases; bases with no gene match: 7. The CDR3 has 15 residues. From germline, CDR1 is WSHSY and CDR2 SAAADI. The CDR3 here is CASSEPGTSGYEQYL. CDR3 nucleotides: TGCGCCAGCAGTGAGCCTGGAACTAGCGGTTACGAGCAGTACCTC.

Written as DNA, the CDR3 is TGTGCCTGGATGGTCGAGAACAATGACTACACCTTC. Its translation: CAWMVENNDYTF. This sequence joins TRBV30 and TRBJ1-2; D unresolved. The germline gives CDR1 GTSNPN, CDR2 SVGIG (reference sequence). Trimming stripped 4 bases from V and 10 bases from J, with 16 bases between. This CDR3 is 12 amino acids long.

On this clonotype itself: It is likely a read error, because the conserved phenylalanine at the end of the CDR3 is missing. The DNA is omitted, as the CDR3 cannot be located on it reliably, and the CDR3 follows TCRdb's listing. CDR3: CASSLAFGPGANVLSS. The chain employs TRBV11-1 and TRBJ2-6. The CDR3 has 16 residues if both end residues are counted. The germline V gene has CDR1 SGHAT and CDR2 FQDESV (reference sequence).

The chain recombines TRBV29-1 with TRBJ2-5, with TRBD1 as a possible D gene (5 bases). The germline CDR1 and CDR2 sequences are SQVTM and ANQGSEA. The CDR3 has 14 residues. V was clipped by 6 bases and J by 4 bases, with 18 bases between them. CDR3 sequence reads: CSVPDAGPRETQYF. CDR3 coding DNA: TGCAGCGTCCCAGATGCAGGGCCGCGAGAGACCCAGTACTTC.

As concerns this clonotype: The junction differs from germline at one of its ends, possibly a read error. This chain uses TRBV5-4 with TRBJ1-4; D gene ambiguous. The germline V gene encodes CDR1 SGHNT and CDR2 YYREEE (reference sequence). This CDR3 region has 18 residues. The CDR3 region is CDSSLGGAFSATNEKLFF. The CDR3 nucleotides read TGTGACAGCAGCTTGGGAGGAGCATTTTCCGCAACTAATGAAAAACTGTTTTTT.

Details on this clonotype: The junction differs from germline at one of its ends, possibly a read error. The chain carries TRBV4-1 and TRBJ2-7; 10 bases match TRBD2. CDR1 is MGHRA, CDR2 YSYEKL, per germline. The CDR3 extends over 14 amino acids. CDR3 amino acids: CSSSRTSGNYEQYF. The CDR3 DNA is TGCTCCAGCAGTCGGACTAGCGGAAATTACGAGCAGTACTTC.

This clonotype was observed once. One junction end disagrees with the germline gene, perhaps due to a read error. In nucleotides, the CDR3 is TGTGCCGGCAGTGATGGGGGGACGTCCTACAATGAGCAGTTCTTC. Translation gives CAGSDGGTSYNEQFF. This rearrangement joins TRBV6-1 to TRBJ2-1, with a weak D call TRBD2 (6 bases). Per germline, CDR1 MNHNS and CDR2 SASEGT. CDR3 length: 15 amino acids.

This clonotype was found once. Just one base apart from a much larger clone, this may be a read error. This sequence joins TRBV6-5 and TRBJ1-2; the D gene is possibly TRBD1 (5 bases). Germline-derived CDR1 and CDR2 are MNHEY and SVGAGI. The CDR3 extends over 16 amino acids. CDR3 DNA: TGTGCCACCGTGGGGGGAAGAGTGGGCCCCACGGGTGGCTGCACCTTC. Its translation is CATVGGRVGPTGGCTF.

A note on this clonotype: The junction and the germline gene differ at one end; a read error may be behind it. CDR3 in DNA: TGTGCCAGCAGTTTGGACAGGTTAGGGAATCAGTCCCAGCATTTT. Translated, it gives CASSLDRLGNQSQHF. The rearrangement uses TRBV6-1 and TRBJ1-5; 7 nucleotides agree with TRBD1. This CDR3 contains 15 residues. Per the germline V gene, CDR1 is MNHNS and CDR2 is SASEGT.

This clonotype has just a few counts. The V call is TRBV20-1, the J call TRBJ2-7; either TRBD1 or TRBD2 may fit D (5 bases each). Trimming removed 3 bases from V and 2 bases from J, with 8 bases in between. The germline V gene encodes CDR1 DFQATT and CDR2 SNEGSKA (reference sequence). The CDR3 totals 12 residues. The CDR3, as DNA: TGCAGTGCTAGTCCGGGGCCCTACGAGCAGTACTTC. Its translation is CSASPGPYEQYF.

In nucleotides, the CDR3 is TGCAGTGCTAGGGAAGACGATAATGAGCAGTTCTTC. It yields the protein CSAREDDNEQFF. The J gene is TRBJ2-1, the V gene TRBV20-1, with D hard to call. Trimming pared 3 bases from V and 7 bases from J, leaving 10 bases between. This CDR3 has 12 amino acids. Germline CDR1 reads DFQATT; CDR2 reads SNEGSKA (reference sequence).

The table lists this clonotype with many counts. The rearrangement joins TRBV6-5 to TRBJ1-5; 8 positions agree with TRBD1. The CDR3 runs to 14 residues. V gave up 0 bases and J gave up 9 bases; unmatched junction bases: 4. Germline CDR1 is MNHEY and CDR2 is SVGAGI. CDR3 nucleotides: TGTGCCAGCAGTTACTCGACAGGGGTTCCGCCCCAGCATTTT. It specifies CASSYSTGVPPQHF.

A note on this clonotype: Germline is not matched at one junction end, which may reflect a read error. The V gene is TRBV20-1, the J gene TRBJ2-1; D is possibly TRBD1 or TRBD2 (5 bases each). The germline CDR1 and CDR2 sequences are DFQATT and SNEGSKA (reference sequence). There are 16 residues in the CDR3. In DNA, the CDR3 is TGCAGCGCTAGAATCCTAGGTGGGGACGAATACAATGAGCAGTTCTTC. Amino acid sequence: CSARILGGDEYNEQFF.

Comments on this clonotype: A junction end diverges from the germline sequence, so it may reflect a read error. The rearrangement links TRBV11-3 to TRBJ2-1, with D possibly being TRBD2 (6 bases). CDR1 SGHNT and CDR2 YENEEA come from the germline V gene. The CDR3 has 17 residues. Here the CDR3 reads CASSLSRQVGGNNKQFF. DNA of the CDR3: TGTGCCAGCAGCTTATCTCGGCAAGTGGGAGGCAACAATAAGCAGTTCTTC.

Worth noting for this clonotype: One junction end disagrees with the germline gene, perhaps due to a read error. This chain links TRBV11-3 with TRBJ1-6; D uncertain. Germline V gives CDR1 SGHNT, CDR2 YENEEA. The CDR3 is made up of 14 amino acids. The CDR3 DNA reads TGTGCCAGCAGTTTACGGACCTATAATTCAGCCCTCCACTTT. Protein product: CASSLRTYNSALHF.

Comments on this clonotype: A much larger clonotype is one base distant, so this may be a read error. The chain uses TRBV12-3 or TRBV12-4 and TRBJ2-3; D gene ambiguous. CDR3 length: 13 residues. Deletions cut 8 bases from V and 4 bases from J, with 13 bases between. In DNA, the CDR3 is TGTGCCAGCGTTGTAGAGAACGCAGATACGCAGTATTTT. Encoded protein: CASVVENADTQYF.

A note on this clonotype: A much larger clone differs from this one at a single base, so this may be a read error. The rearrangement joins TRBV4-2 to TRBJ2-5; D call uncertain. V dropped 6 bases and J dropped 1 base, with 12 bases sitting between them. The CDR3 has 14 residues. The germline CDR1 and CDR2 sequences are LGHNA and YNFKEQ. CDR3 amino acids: CASRQNYLQETQYF. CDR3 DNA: TGTGCCAGCAGACAAAACTACCTCCAAGAGACCCAGTACTTC.

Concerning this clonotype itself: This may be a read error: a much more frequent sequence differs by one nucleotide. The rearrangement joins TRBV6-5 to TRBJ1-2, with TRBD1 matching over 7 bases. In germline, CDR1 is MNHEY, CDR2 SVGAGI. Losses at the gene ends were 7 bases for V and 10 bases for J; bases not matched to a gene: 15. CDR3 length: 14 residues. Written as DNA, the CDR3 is TGTGCCAGCAAAATGCAGGGGGAGGGGATTTTCTACACCTTC. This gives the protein CASKMQGEGIFYTF.

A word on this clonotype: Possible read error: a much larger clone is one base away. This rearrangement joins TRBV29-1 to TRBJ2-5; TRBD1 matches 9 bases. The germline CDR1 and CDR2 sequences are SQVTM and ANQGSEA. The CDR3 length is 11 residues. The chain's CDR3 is CSVEDGQGLGF. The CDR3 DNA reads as TGCAGCGTTGAAGATGGACAGGGGCTAGGGTTC.